The 28 T cell receptor beta chains below were found in one sample sequenced in a study of blood T cell repertoires in COVID-19. The data were produced by immunoSEQ multiplex PCR, yet TCRdb's version contains in-frame clones alone and is incomplete. The sample has approximately 91,000 clones, about 80% seen once. The sample comprised peripheral blood. Receptors originate from a human donor in a cohort sampled during active COVID-19.

The chain is built from TRBV7-2 and TRBJ2-3; 9 bases fit TRBD2. Germline V CDR1 and CDR2: SGHTA, FQGNSA. J gave up 3 bases and V 2 bases, and 6 bases lay outside the gene matches. The CDR3 totals 16 residues. The CDR3 DNA is TGTGCCAGCAGCTTAAACGCGGGAGGGATGACAGATACGCAGTATTTT. Translation: CASSLNAGGMTDTQYF.

The chain couples TRBV27 to TRBJ1-5; 11 nucleotides agree with TRBD1. Germline trimming cut 4 bases from V and 7 bases from J; bases unmatched to any gene: 3. CDR3 length: 14 residues. Germline values: CDR1 MNHEY, CDR2 SMNVEV (reference sequence). In DNA form, the CDR3 reads TGTGCCAGCAGTTCAGGGACAGGGGGACAGCCCCAGCATTTT. It is translated as CASSSGTGGQPQHF.

This clone was observed a handful of times. The rearrangement joins TRBV7-6 to TRBJ2-7, with D maybe TRBD2 (5 bases). CDR3 length: 15 residues. The V end lost 5 bases, the J end lost 4 bases, and 18 bases lay between the germline ends. Germline CDR1 reads SGHVS; CDR2 reads FNYEAQ. CDR3 sequence: CASSPMTGVGYEQYF. In DNA, the CDR3 is TGTGCCAGCAGCCCCATGACCGGGGTCGGGTACGAGCAGTACTTC.

The CDR3 reads CASRGTSGRSHNEQFF. The CDR3 nucleotides are TGTGCCAGCAGGGGGACTAGCGGGAGGTCGCACAATGAGCAGTTCTTC. This chain uses TRBV2 with TRBJ2-1, with TRBD2 matching 15 bases. CDR3 length: 16 residues. V lost 6 bases, J lost 5 bases, and 5 bases stayed unmatched. The germline CDR1 and CDR2 sequences are SNHLY and FYNNEI.

The gene calls are TRBV7-2 and TRBJ2-3; 14 positions match TRBD2. The CDR3 sequence is 16 residues long. The trim removed 5 bases at V and 7 bases at J, leaving 8 bases unmatched. CDR1 and CDR2 (germline): SGHTA, FQGNSA. Here the CDR3 DNA reads TGTGCCAGCAGCCCGGGACTAGCGGGAGAAGGACATACGCAGTATTTT. Amino acid sequence: CASSPGLAGEGHTQYF.

The chain recombines TRBV2 with TRBJ1-5; TRBD1 agrees at 9 bases. This CDR3 comprises 15 residues. Germline V gives CDR1 SNHLY, CDR2 FYNNEI. Trimming took 5 bases from V and 4 from J; bases not matched to a gene: 6. The chain's CDR3 is CASSKDRGSNQPQHF. The DNA for the CDR3 is TGTGCCAGCAGTAAGGACAGGGGATCTAATCAGCCCCAGCATTTT.

This chain links TRBV7-9 with TRBJ1-5; D not certain. Germline V gene sequence: CDR1 SEHNR, CDR2 FQNEAQ (reference sequence). V lost 1 base and J lost 2, with 9 bases in between. The CDR3 sequence is 15 residues long. For the CDR3, the DNA is TGTGCCAGCAGCTTAGGTTCCAGTGGCAATCAGCCCCAGCATTTT. Translation: CASSLGSSGNQPQHF.

The genes are TRBV28 and TRBJ1-1; 9 nucleotides match TRBD1. Germline values: CDR1 MDHEN, CDR2 SYDVKM. V shed 2 bases and J 11 bases; nucleotides not matched to a gene: 9. The CDR3 is 14 residues long. The CDR3 is CASSLVYGQGMAFF. The CDR3 DNA follows: TGTGCCAGCAGTTTAGTATACGGACAGGGGATGGCTTTCTTT.

The V and J genes are TRBV18 and TRBJ1-1; D possibly corresponds to TRBD1 (6 bases). Germline CDR1 reads KGHSH; CDR2 reads LQKENI. The CDR3 totals 16 residues. Trimming took off 0 bases at V and 1 base at J, with 12 bases between the two ends. The CDR3, as DNA: TGTGCCAGCTCACCACCCCAGGGGAAGAGGAACACTGAAGCTTTCTTT. Residues: CASSPPQGKRNTEAFF.

This clone was observed a few times. V usage is TRBV5-4 and J usage is TRBJ2-7, with 11 bases lining up with TRBD1. The V gene's germline CDR1 is SGHNT and CDR2 YYREEE (reference sequence). This CDR3 is built from 15 residues. The trim removed 0 bases at V and 3 bases at J, leaving 2 bases unmatched. The CDR3 DNA is TGTGCCAGCAGCTTGGCCGGGACAGGGGGCTACGAGCAGTACTTC. Protein product: CASSLAGTGGYEQYF.

V is TRBV24-1 and J is TRBJ1-4; weak D call: TRBD1 (5 bases). The CDR3 has 15 amino acids. The ends were cut back, 4 bases at V and 3 bases at J, with 11 bases in the middle. Germline CDR1 KGHDR, CDR2 SFDVKD. The CDR3 sequence is CATSDPTEPNEKLFF. The CDR3 DNA reads as TGTGCCACCAGTGACCCGACAGAGCCTAATGAAAAACTGTTTTTT.

This clone was recorded a few times. The gene calls are TRBV5-4 and TRBJ1-2; tentatively, D is TRBD1 (5 bases). Trimming left V 2 bases short and J 4 bases short, with 12 bases between. Germline V gene sequence: CDR1 SGHNT, CDR2 YYREEE (reference sequence). This CDR3 spans 14 amino acids. Here the CDR3 reads CASSFKDSLYGYTF. CDR3 sequence (DNA): TGTGCCAGCAGCTTCAAAGACAGTCTCTATGGCTACACCTTC.

The chain carries TRBV9 and TRBJ1-2, with D possibly matching TRBD1 (6 bases). The CDR3 spans 15 residues. In germline, CDR1 is SGDLS, CDR2 YYNGEE. Trimming took 4 bases from V and 2 from J, leaving 15 bases between them. The CDR3 nucleotides read TGTGCCAGCAGCAATAGAAACAGGGCCAACTATGGCTACACCTTC. This codes for CASSNRNRANYGYTF. Using reference TRBV9 and TRBJ1-2 for the parts outside the CDR3, the full variable domain is DSGVTQTPKHLITATGQRVTLRCSPRSGDLSVYWYQQSLDQGLQFLIQYYNGEERAKGNILERFSAQQFPDLHSELNLSSLELGDSALYFCASSNRNRANYGYTFGSGTRLTVV.

The chain has TRBV28 and TRBJ2-7; 7 bases are shared with TRBD1. The CDR3 has 14 amino acids. Germline CDR1 MDHEN, CDR2 SYDVKM. V was pared by 3 bases and J by 3 bases, with 5 bases of the junction left unmatched. The CDR3 loop reads CASSLTGTDYEQYF. The CDR3 nucleotides are TGTGCCAGCAGTTTGACCGGGACAGACTACGAGCAGTACTTC. Variable domain in full (rest from reference TRBV28 and TRBJ2-7): DVKVTQSSRYLVKRTGEKVFLECVQDMDHENMFWYRQDPGLGLRLIYFSYDVKMKEKGDIPEGYSVSREKKERFSLILESASTNQTSMYLCASSLTGTDYEQYFGPGTRLTVT.

The genes are TRBV6-5 and TRBJ2-7, with 9 nucleotides matching TRBD1. V lost 6 bases and J lost 7; bases outside the gene matches: 10. Germline V gene data show CDR1 as MNHEY and CDR2 as SVGAGI. The CDR3 is 14 amino acids. In DNA, the CDR3 is TGTGCCAGCAGGCCTAACAGGGGGCGGAATGAGCAGTACTTC. Translated, it gives CASRPNRGRNEQYF.

The V and J genes are TRBV19 and TRBJ1-5; TRBD1 matches at 7 bases. V shed 5 bases and J 7 bases; nucleotides not matched to a gene: 8. The CDR3 spans 14 residues. Germline-derived CDR1 and CDR2 are LNHDA and SQIVND (reference sequence). The CDR3 sequence: CASSADRVGQPQHF. CDR3 in DNA: TGTGCCAGTAGTGCCGACAGGGTTGGGCAGCCCCAGCATTTT.

The chain has TRBV7-2 and TRBJ2-3; possible D gene TRBD1, 6 bases. The germline V gene has CDR1 SGHTA and CDR2 FQGNSA. This CDR3 is 16 amino acids long. With 6 bases removed from V and 4 bases from J, the gap between germline ends came to 20 bases. As DNA, the CDR3 is TGTGCCAGCAGGACGGCTGGGGGCTGGTTGCCAGATACGCAGTATTTT. It is translated as CASRTAGGWLPDTQYF.

The V call is TRBV14, the J call TRBJ2-5; 9 bases are shared with TRBD2. Looked up from germline, CDR1 is SGHDN and CDR2 is FVKESK. CDR3 size: 15 residues. V shed 3 bases and J 5 bases; nucleotides not matched to a gene: 7. The CDR3 region is CASSHRGRAWETQYF. The CDR3 nucleotides read TGTGCCAGCAGCCATCGCGGGAGGGCCTGGGAGACCCAGTACTTC.

The chain joins TRBV7-9 to TRBJ1-1; TRBD1 agrees at 8 bases. Losses at the gene ends were 5 bases for V and 3 bases for J; bases not matched to a gene: 5. Germline lookup yields CDR1 SEHNR and CDR2 FQNEAQ (reference sequence). The CDR3 is 14 amino acids. The CDR3 coding sequence is TGTGCCAGCAGCGGCCGACAGGGGCACACTGAAGCTTTCTTT. It encodes CASSGRQGHTEAFF.

V gene TRBV9 combines with J gene TRBJ2-3, with a possible D match to TRBD2 (6 bases). V was pared by 1 base and J by 0 bases, with 6 bases between. Germline assignment: CDR1 SGDLS and CDR2 YYNGEE. This CDR3 has 14 residues. CDR3 protein: CASSVSGSTDTQYF. CDR3 DNA sequence: TGTGCCAGCAGCGTAAGCGGGAGCACAGATACGCAGTATTTT.

This chain joins TRBV7-9 and TRBJ1-2; a weak D match, TRBD1 (6 bases). From germline, CDR1 is SEHNR and CDR2 FQNEAQ (reference sequence). The ends were cut back, 4 bases at V and 4 bases at J, with 16 bases in the middle. The CDR3 spans 15 residues. DNA of the CDR3: TGTGCCAGCAGCTCGACGCAGGGGTCCGGCTATGGCTACACCTTC. Translation: CASSSTQGSGYGYTF.

The CDR3 region is CASSSPLAGVNEQYF. In DNA, the CDR3 is TGTGCCAGTAGTAGCCCGCTAGCGGGAGTTAACGAGCAGTACTTC. The V and J genes are TRBV19 and TRBJ2-7; 10 positions agree with TRBD2. The CDR3 length is 15 residues. Germline V gene lookup returns CDR1 LNHDA and CDR2 SQIVND (reference sequence). Trimming removed 4 bases from V and 5 bases from J; junction bases left unmatched: 8.

The V gene is TRBV2, the J gene TRBJ2-7; 8 bases are a match to TRBD2. This CDR3 is built from 13 residues. Germline trimming cut 8 bases from V and 6 bases from J; bases unmatched to any gene: 9. Germline assignment: CDR1 SNHLY and CDR2 FYNNEI. This CDR3 is CASGRRREVEQYF. The CDR3 nucleotides read TGTGCCAGCGGGCGTCGGCGGGAGGTCGAGCAGTACTTC.

The sample holds a few counts of this clone. The chain combines TRBV2 with TRBJ2-4; perhaps TRBD1 as D (5 bases). The V end was cut by 6 bases, the J end by 3 bases, with 12 bases between. The CDR3 loop spans 14 amino acids. CDR1 SNHLY and CDR2 FYNNEI come from the germline V gene. CDR3 in DNA: TGTGCCAGCAGGACAGAGTCTGGCAAAAACATTCAGTACTTC. As protein: CASRTESGKNIQYF.

The rearrangement uses TRBV18 and TRBJ2-1; D is possibly TRBD2 (5 bases). Germline V gene lookup returns CDR1 KGHSH and CDR2 LQKENI. Trimming cost V 2 bases and J 0 bases, with 20 bases left between them. The CDR3 length is 19 residues. The CDR3 DNA is TGTGCCAGCTCACCAGTAGCGATATCAAGTAAAAGCTCCTACAATGAGCAGTTCTTC. It specifies CASSPVAISSKSSYNEQFF.

This clone was seen just once. The chain uses TRBV5-1 and TRBJ2-7; TRBD1 aligns across 7 bases. V lost 4 bases to trimming and J lost 0 bases; unmatched junction nucleotides: 7. CDR1 is SGHRS and CDR2 is YFSETQ in the germline V gene. CDR3 length equals 15 residues. CDR3: CASSTGQVSSYEQYF. CDR3 DNA: TGCGCCAGCAGCACCGGACAGGTTAGCTCCTACGAGCAGTACTTC.

This chain connects TRBV6-2 or TRBV6-3 to TRBJ2-7; 15 bases are shared with TRBD2. Trimming cost V 2 bases and J 4 bases; bases outside gene matches: 0. CDR1 and CDR2 from the germline V gene are MNHEY and SVGEGT. The CDR3 is 15 residues long. CDR3: CASSYGTSGRYEQYF. The CDR3 DNA follows: TGTGCCAGCAGTTACGGGACTAGCGGGAGGTACGAGCAGTACTTC.

The chain couples TRBV10-3 to TRBJ1-5; 7 bases fit TRBD1. The germline CDR1 and CDR2 sequences are ENHRY and SYGVKD. Trimming removed 0 bases from V and 0 bases from J; junction bases left unmatched: 23. The CDR3 has 23 residues. The DNA for the CDR3 is TGTGCCATCAGTGAGTCAAGGAGCCCCGACTCGACAGGGAAGAGGTATAGCAATCAGCCCCAGCATTTT. Translation: CAISESRSPDSTGKRYSNQPQHF.